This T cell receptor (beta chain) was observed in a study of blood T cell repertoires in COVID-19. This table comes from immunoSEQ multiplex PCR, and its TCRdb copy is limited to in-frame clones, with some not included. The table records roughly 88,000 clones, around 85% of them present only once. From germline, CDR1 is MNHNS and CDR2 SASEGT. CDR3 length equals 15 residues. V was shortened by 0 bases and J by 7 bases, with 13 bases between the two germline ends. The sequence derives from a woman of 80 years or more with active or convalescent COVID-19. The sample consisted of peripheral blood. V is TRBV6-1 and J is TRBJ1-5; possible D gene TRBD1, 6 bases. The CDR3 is CASSEAGGALQPQHF. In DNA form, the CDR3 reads TGTGCCAGCAGTGAAGCTGGGGGGGCTTTACAGCCCCAGCATTTT.